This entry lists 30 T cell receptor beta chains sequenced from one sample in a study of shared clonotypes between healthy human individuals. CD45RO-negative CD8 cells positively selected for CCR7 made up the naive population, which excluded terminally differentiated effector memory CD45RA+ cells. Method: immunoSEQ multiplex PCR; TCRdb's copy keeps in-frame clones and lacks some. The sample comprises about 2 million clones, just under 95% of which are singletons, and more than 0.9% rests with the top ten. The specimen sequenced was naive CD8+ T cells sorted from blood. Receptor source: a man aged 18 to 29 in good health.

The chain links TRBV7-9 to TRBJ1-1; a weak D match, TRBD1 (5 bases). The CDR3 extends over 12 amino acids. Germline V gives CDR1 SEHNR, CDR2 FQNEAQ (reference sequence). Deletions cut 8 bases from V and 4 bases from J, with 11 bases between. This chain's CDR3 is CASDSGGTEAFF. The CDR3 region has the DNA TGTGCCAGCGATTCTGGGGGCACTGAAGCTTTCTTT.

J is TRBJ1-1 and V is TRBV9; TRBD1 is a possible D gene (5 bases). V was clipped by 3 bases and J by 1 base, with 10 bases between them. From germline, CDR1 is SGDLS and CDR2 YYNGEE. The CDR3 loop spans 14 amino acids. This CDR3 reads CASSAGHPNTEAFF. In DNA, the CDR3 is TGTGCCAGCAGCGCAGGACACCCGAACACTGAAGCTTTCTTT.

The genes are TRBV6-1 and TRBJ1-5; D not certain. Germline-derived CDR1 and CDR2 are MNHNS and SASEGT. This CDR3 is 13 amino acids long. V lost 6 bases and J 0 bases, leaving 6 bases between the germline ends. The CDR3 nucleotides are TGTGCCAGCAGGGGCCTTAGCAATCAGCCCCAGCATTTT. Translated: CASRGLSNQPQHF.

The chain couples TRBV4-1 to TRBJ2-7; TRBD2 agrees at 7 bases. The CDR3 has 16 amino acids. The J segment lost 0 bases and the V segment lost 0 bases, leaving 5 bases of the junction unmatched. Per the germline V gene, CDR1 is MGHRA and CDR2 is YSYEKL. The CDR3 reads CASSQDLAESSYEQYF. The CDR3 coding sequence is TGCGCCAGCAGCCAAGATCTAGCGGAGAGCTCCTACGAGCAGTACTTC.

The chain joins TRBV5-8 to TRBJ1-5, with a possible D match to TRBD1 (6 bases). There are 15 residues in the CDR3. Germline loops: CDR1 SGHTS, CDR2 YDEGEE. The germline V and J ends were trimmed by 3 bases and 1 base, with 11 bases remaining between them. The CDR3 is CASSSGQLSNQPQHF. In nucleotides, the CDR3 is TGTGCCAGCAGCTCAGGACAGTTGAGCAATCAGCCCCAGCATTTT.

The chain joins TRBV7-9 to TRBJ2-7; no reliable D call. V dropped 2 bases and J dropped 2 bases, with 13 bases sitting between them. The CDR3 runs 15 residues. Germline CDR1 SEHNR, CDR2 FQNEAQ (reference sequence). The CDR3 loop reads CASSLSYTLTYEQYF. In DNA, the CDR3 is TGTGCCAGCAGCTTATCATATACACTAACCTACGAGCAGTACTTC.

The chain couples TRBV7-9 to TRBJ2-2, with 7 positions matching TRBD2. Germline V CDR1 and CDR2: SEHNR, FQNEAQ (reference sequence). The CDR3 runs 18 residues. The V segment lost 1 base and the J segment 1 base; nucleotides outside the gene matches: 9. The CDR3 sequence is CASSLVTGLAENTGELFF. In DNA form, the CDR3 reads TGTGCCAGCAGCTTAGTGACCGGGCTAGCGGAGAACACCGGGGAGCTGTTTTTT.

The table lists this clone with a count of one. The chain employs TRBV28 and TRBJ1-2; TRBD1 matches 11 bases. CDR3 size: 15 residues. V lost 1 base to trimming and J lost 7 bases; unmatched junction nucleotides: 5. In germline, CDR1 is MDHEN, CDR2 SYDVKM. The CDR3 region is CASSLSPDRGPGYTF. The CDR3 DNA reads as TGTGCCAGCAGTTTATCCCCGGACAGGGGGCCTGGCTACACCTTC.

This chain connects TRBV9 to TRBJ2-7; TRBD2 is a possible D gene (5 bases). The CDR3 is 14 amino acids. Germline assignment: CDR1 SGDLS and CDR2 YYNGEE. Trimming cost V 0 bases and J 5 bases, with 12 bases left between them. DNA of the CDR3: TGTGCCAGCAGCGTAGGTGGAGGAAATGACGAGCAGTACTTC. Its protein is CASSVGGGNDEQYF.

CDR3 amino acids: CASSLARGGAEETQYF. DNA of the CDR3: TGCGCCAGCAGCTTGGCCCGCGGGGGGGCCGAAGAGACCCAGTACTTC. The chain joins TRBV5-1 to TRBJ2-5; 9 bases line up with TRBD2. The J segment lost 3 bases and the V segment lost 0 bases, leaving 6 bases of the junction unmatched. This CDR3 contains 16 residues. Germline V gives CDR1 SGHRS, CDR2 YFSETQ.

CDR3 residues: CASSIVGRETQYF. CDR3 nucleotides: TGTGCCAGTAGTATTGTGGGCCGAGAGACCCAGTACTTC. The chain recombines TRBV19 with TRBJ2-5; D is undetermined. Germline V lookup: CDR1 LNHDA, CDR2 SQIVND (reference sequence). The V gene lost 3 bases and the J gene lost 4 bases, with 9 bases spanning the gap. The CDR3 totals 13 residues.

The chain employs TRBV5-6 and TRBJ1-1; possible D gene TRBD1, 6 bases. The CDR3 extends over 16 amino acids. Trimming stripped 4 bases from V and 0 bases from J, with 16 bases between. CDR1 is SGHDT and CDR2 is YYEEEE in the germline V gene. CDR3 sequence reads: CASSQAGGLMNTEAFF. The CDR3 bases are TGTGCCAGCAGCCAAGCGGGGGGCCTTATGAACACTGAAGCTTTCTTT.

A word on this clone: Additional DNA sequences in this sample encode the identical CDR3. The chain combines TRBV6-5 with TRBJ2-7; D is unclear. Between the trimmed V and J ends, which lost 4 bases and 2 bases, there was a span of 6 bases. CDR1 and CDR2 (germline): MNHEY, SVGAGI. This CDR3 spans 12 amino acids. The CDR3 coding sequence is TGTGCCAGCAGTTCGGGCCCCTACGAGCAGTACTTC. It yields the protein CASSSGPYEQYF.

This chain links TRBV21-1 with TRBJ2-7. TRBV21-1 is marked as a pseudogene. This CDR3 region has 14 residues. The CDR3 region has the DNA TGTGCCAGCAGCAAAGGGACCGCTTACCGGCAGCAGTACTTC. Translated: CASSKGTAYRQQYF.

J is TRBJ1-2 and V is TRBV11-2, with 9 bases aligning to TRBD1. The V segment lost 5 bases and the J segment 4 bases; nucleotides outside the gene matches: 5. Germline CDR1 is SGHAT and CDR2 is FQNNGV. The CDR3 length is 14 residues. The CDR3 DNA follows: TGTGCCAGCAGCGTGGGACAGGGAACCTATGGCTACACCTTC. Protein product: CASSVGQGTYGYTF.

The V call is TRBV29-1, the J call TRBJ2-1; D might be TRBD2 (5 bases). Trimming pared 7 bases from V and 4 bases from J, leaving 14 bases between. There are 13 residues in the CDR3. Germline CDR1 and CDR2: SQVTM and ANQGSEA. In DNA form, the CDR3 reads TGCAGCGGAGCACTAGTGACTTACAATGAGCAGTTCTTC. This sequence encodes CSGALVTYNEQFF.

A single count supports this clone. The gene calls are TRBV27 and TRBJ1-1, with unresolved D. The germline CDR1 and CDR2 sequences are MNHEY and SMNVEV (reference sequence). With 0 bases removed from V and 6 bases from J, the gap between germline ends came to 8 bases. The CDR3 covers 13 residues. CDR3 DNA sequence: TGTGCCAGCAGTTTATCGTGGGGATCTGAAGCTTTCTTT. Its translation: CASSLSWGSEAFF.

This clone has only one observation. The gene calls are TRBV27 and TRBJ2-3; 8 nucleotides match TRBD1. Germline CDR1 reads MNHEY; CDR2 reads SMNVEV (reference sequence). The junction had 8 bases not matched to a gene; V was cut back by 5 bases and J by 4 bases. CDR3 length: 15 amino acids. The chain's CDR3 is CASSPWTGQADTQYF. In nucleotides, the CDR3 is TGTGCCAGCAGTCCGTGGACAGGGCAGGCAGATACGCAGTATTTT.

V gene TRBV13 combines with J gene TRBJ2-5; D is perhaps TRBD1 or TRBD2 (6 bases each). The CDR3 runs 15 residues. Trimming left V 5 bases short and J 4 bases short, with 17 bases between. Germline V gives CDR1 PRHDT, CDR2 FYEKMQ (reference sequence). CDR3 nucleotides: TGTGCCAGCAGCCCCCGGAGGGACATCGGAGAGACCCAGTACTTC. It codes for CASSPRRDIGETQYF.

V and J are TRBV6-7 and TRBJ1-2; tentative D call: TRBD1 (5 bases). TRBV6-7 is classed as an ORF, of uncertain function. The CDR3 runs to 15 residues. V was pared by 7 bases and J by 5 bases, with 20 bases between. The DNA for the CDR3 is TGTGCCAGCAACACGGTGAGGGGCATAGGGTATGGCTACACCTTC. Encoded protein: CASNTVRGIGYGYTF.

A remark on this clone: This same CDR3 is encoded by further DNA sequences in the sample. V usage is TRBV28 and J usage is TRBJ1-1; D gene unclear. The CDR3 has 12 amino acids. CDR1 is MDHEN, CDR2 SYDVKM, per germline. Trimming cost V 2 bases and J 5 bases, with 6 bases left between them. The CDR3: CASSLRITEAFF. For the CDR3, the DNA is TGTGCCAGCAGTTTAAGGATAACTGAAGCTTTCTTT.

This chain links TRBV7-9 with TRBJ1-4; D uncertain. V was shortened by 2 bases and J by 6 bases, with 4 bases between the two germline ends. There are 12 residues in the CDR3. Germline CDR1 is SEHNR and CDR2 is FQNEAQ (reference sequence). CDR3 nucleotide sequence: TGTGCCAGCAGCTTACTCTATGAAAAACTGTTTTTT. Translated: CASSLLYEKLFF.

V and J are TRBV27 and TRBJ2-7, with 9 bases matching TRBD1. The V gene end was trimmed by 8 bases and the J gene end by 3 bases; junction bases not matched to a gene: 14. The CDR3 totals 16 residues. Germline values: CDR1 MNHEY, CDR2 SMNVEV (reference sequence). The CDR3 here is CASSFSSGTGLYEQYF. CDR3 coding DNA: TGTGCCAGCTCCTTTTCTTCCGGGACAGGGCTCTACGAGCAGTACTTC.

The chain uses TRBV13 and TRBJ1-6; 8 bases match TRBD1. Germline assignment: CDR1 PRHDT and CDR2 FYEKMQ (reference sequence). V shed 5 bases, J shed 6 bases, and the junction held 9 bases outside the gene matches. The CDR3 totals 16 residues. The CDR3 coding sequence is TGTGCCAGCAGCGGCCAGGGGGCGGCTTTTAATTCACCCCTCCACTTT. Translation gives CASSGQGAAFNSPLHF.

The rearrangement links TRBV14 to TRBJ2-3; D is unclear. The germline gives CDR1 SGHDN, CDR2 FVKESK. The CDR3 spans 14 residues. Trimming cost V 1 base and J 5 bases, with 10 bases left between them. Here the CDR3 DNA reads TGTGCCAGCAGCCAAGGGATGCTCGGAGATACGCAGTATTTT. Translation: CASSQGMLGDTQYF.

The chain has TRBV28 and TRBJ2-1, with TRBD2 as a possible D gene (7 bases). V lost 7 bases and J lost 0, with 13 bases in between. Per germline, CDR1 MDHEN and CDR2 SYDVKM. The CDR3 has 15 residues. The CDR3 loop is CASNSGGPSYNEQFF. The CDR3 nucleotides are TGTGCCAGCAATTCGGGGGGCCCCTCCTACAATGAGCAGTTCTTC.

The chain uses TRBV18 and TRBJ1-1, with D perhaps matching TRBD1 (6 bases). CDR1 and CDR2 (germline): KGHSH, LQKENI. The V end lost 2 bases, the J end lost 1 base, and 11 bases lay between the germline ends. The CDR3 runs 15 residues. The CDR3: CASSPGYRENTEAFF. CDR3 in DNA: TGTGCCAGCTCACCAGGTTACAGGGAGAACACTGAAGCTTTCTTT.

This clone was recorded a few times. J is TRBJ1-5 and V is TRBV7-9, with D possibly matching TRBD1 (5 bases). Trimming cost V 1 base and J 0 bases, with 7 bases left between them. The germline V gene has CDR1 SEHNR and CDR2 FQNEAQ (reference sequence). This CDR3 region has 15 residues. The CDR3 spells CASSLDTGSNQPQHF. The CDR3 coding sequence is TGTGCCAGCAGCTTAGACACAGGTAGCAATCAGCCCCAGCATTTT.

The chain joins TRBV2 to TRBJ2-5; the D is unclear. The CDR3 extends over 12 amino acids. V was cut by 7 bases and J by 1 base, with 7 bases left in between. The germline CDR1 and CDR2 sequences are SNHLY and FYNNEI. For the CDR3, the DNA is TGTGCCAGCATGAGGACCCAAGAGACCCAGTACTTC. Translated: CASMRTQETQYF.

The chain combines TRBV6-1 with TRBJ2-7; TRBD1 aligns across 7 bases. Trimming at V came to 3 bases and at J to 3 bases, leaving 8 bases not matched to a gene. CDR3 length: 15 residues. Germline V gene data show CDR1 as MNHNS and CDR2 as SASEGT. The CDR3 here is CASSERTGAHYEQYF. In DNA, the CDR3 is TGTGCCAGCAGTGAGAGGACAGGAGCCCACTACGAGCAGTACTTC.